The rows below give T cell receptor beta chains drawn from one sample of a study of T cell responses to AZD1222 COVID-19 vaccine. TCRdb's copy holds only in-frame clones and misses some; the assay was immunoSEQ multiplex PCR. This table has 80,000 or so clones, around 90% appearing once. Sequencing used peripheral blood, obtained on day 0 of AZD1222 vaccination. These receptors came from an adult in good health. Each CDR3 is given without its conserved first and last residue.

>TRBV30|TRBJ1-4
AWSVQVGNEKLF
>TRBV5-1|TRBJ2-7
ASSSGTYEQY
>TRBV14|TRBJ1-1
ASSQGPWAEAF
>TRBV5-1|TRBJ2-7
ASSSPGLTFETNYEQY
>TRBV7-8|TRBJ2-7
ASSLTGAHEQY
>TRBV11-1|TRBJ2-2
ASTLLAGGSELF
>TRBV20-1|TRBJ2-1
SASSLAGAYNEQF
>TRBV4-3|TRBJ1-2
ASSQSLSTGGVDGYT
>TRBV11-2|TRBJ2-7
ASNDGTVSYEQY
>TRBV6-6|TRBJ1-1
ASARMTGDTEAF
>TRBV24-1|TRBJ1-2
ATSEASFYGYT